Listed below are T cell receptor beta chains from one sample, sequenced in a study of cytomegalovirus exposure and HLA in healthy donors. Repertoires were generated with immunoSEQ multiplex PCR, while TCRdb's copy carries only in-frame clones and drops some. The sample has hundreds of thousands of clones, about nine tenths seen once; the top ten hold roughly 2%. Material: PBMCs. These receptor sequences come from a young woman in good health and CMV-seropositive. CDR3s include the opening cysteine and the closing phenylalanine or tryptophan. The D gene is left open where the match is weak. Some rows mark clone size as missing; the rest say once, few, many or name a class of expanded clone.

cdr3_length j_call v_call d_call clone_size cdr3_aa cdr3_nt
17 TRBJ2-5 TRBV30 TRBD2 - CAWSPEPGLALPGTQYF TGTGCCTGGAGTCCGGAGCCAGGACTAGCCCTCCCCGGGACCCAGTACTTC
16 TRBJ2-1 TRBV5-1 TRBD2 - CASSLDRTSGYNEQFF TGCGCCAGCAGCTTGGATAGGACTAGCGGATACAATGAGCAGTTCTTC
14 TRBJ2-1 TRBV6-1 TRBD2 - CASSPSGRGYEQFF TGTGCCAGCAGTCCTAGCGGGAGGGGGTATGAGCAGTTCTTC
18 TRBJ2-7 TRBV4-2 TRBD2 - CASSQAWITSESSYEQYF TGTGCCAGCAGCCAAGCCTGGATAACTAGCGAAAGCTCCTACGAGCAGTACTTC
10 TRBJ1-1 TRBV2 - - CASSEGVAFF TGTGCCAGCAGTGAAGGAGTCGCTTTCTTT
13 TRBJ1-2 TRBV30 - few CAWRDSRDYGYTF TGTGCCTGGAGGGACAGCAGGGACTATGGCTACACCTTC
15 TRBJ1-1 TRBV28 - - CASSAWEAANTEAFF TGTGCCAGCAGTGCGTGGGAGGCAGCTAACACTGAAGCTTTCTTT
13 TRBJ2-2 TRBV7-6 - - CASSPTRGGELFF TGTGCCAGCAGCCCTACCCGGGGCGGGGAGCTGTTTTTT
14 TRBJ1-5 TRBV7-9 - - CASALGSLNQPQHF TGTGCCAGCGCCCTTGGCAGTCTGAATCAGCCCCAGCATTTT
16 TRBJ1-4 TRBV25-1 - once CASSETRGATNEKLFF TGTGCCAGCAGTGAAACCCGCGGGGCAACTAATGAAAAACTGTTTTTT
11 TRBJ1-1 TRBV6-5 - - CASSGGVEAFF TGTGCCAGCAGTGGAGGGGTAGAAGCTTTCTTT
15 TRBJ1-1 TRBV5-1 - once CATRNSYLEGTEAFF TGCGCCACTCGAAACAGTTACCTGGAGGGCACTGAAGCTTTCTTT
18 TRBJ2-1 TRBV25-1 TRBD2 once CASSESRTSGRGYNEQFF TGTGCCAGCAGTGAATCTAGGACTAGCGGGAGGGGTTACAATGAGCAGTTCTTC
12 TRBJ2-1 TRBV19 - - CASSISGRGQFF TGTGCCAGTAGTATAAGTGGGCGGGGGCAGTTCTTC
15 TRBJ1-1 TRBV6-5 TRBD1 - CASSYQGQGPSEAFF TGTGCCAGCAGTTACCAGGGACAGGGGCCCTCTGAGGCTTTCTTT
14 TRBJ2-1 TRBV4-1 TRBD2 - CASSTSGGYNEQFF TGCGCCTCTTCGACTAGCGGGGGATACAATGAGCAGTTCTTC
13 TRBJ1-1 TRBV28 - - CASSLTRLAGAFF TGTGCCAGCAGTTTAACAAGGTTGGCGGGAGCTTTCTTT
13 TRBJ2-1 TRBV6-5 - - CASVEGRNNEQFF TGTGCCAGCGTGGAGGGCCGGAACAATGAGCAGTTCTTC
13 TRBJ2-1 TRBV7-6 - - CASSVMANNEQFF TGTGCCAGCAGCGTCATGGCAAACAATGAGCAGTTCTTC
11 TRBJ2-3 TRBV14 - - CASSTSTTQYF TGTGCCAGCAGCACCAGTACCACGCAGTATTTT
15 TRBJ2-1 TRBV7-6 - - CASSPGTARVNEQFF TGTGCCAGCAGCCCAGGAACAGCGAGGGTCAATGAGCAGTTCTTC
17 TRBJ2-1 TRBV9 TRBD1 once CASSFGSTGQGGNEQFF TGTGCCAGCAGCTTCGGCTCGACGGGACAGGGCGGCAATGAGCAGTTCTTC
15 TRBJ1-3 TRBV15 - - CATSRDRVSANTIYF TGTGCCACCAGCAGAGACAGGGTTTCTGCAAACACCATATATTTT
17 TRBJ2-5 TRBV2 TRBD2 once CASRKGLAGGWAETQYF TGTGCCAGCAGAAAGGGACTAGCGGGCGGGTGGGCGGAGACCCAGTACTTC
13 TRBJ2-7 TRBV9 TRBD2 - CASGREGTYEQYF TGTGCCAGCGGGCGGGAGGGGACCTACGAGCAGTACTTC
16 TRBJ2-2 TRBV9 - - CASSNDRLKNTGELFF TGTGCCAGCAGCAACGACCGACTCAAGAACACCGGGGAGCTGTTTTTT
21 TRBJ1-2 TRBV4-1 - - CASSQDDGIKDLPVGDYGYTF TGCGCCAGCAGCCAAGATGACGGGATTAAAGATCTACCGGTGGGAGACTATGGCTACACCTTC
16 TRBJ1-5 TRBV13 - - CASSRGGAGGNQPQHF TGTGCCAGCAGCCGAGGGGGGGCTGGTGGCAATCAGCCCCAGCATTTT
16 TRBJ2-7 TRBV11-2 TRBD2 - CASSLGGSGLFYEQYF TGTGCCAGCAGCTTAGGAGGTAGCGGGTTATTCTACGAGCAGTACTTC
15 TRBJ2-1 TRBV5-6 TRBD2 - CASSPGLAGEGEQFF TGTGCCAGCAGCCCTGGACTAGCGGGAGAAGGTGAGCAGTTCTTC
14 TRBJ1-4 TRBV19 TRBD1 once CASSTTGGNEKLFF TGTGCCAGTAGTACGACAGGGGGAAACGAAAAACTGTTTTTT
14 TRBJ1-2 TRBV4-1 - few CASSQDEQNYGYTF TGCGCCAGCAGCCAAGATGAACAGAACTATGGCTACACCTTC
14 TRBJ1-1 TRBV5-4 - - CASSLIRGNTEAFF TGTGCCAGCAGCTTGATTCGAGGAAACACTGAAGCTTTCTTT
16 TRBJ2-2 TRBV2 TRBD2 - CASSTLAGGPTGELFF TGTGCCAGCAGTACTCTAGCGGGAGGGCCCACCGGGGAGCTGTTTTTT
16 TRBJ1-1 TRBV28 - - CASSPPPRGLNTEAFF TGTGCCAGCAGTCCGCCCCCCCGGGGATTGAACACTGAAGCTTTCTTT
17 TRBJ2-1 TRBV4-1 - once CASSQVRSSSSYNEQFF TGCGCCAGCAGCCAAGTAAGAAGCTCGAGCTCCTACAATGAGCAGTTCTTC
15 TRBJ2-7 TRBV6-5 TRBD2 - CASSPTGAGGHEQYF TGTGCCAGCAGTCCTACGGGAGCGGGAGGCCACGAGCAGTACTTC
14 TRBJ2-1 TRBV4-1 - - CASSQGGKFNEQFF TGCGCCAGCAGCCAAGGCGGTAAGTTCAATGAGCAGTTCTTC
14 TRBJ2-7 TRBV6-5 TRBD1 - CASRGTGYSYEQYF TGTGCCAGCAGGGGGACAGGATACTCCTACGAGCAGTACTTC
15 TRBJ2-7 TRBV5-1 TRBD2 - CASSYRLAGVTEQYF TGCGCCAGCAGCTACCGACTAGCGGGAGTTACCGAGCAGTACTTC
18 TRBJ2-7 TRBV1 - once CTSSQKTGTSGNTYEQYF TGCACCAGCAGCCAAAAAACCGGGACTAGCGGGAACACCTACGAGCAGTACTTC
15 TRBJ2-3 TRBV19 TRBD2 - CAHRGLAGLTDTQYF TGTGCCCACAGGGGACTAGCGGGACTCACAGATACGCAGTATTTT
16 TRBJ2-6 TRBV27 - - CASRASYSAGANVLTF TGTGCCAGCAGAGCCTCCTATTCGGCTGGGGCCAACGTCCTGACTTTC
15 TRBJ2-7 TRBV5-1 TRBD2 - CASSLGLAGVYEQYF TGCGCCAGCAGCTTGGGGCTAGCGGGAGTTTACGAGCAGTACTTC
16 TRBJ2-7 TRBV5-4 TRBD2 - CASSSPGSSREGEQYF TGTGCCAGCAGTTCGCCGGGATCCTCTAGGGAGGGCGAGCAGTACTTC
15 TRBJ2-3 TRBV30 TRBD2 - CAWSSGTSATDTQYF TGTGCCTGGAGTTCCGGGACTAGCGCAACAGATACGCAGTATTTT
14 TRBJ2-7 TRBV28 - - CASEQGSSGNEQYF TGTGCCAGCGAACAGGGAAGCTCAGGGAACGAGCAGTACTTC
15 TRBJ2-5 TRBV15 - once CATSRGGTEQETQYF TGTGCCACCAGCAGAGGCGGCACCGAACAAGAGACCCAGTACTTC
15 TRBJ2-7 TRBV5-6 TRBD1 - CASSLDGTGRDEQYF TGTGCCAGCAGCTTGGATGGGACAGGGCGCGACGAGCAGTACTTC
13 TRBJ2-1 TRBV6-5 TRBD1 - CASRTYRGNEQFF TGTGCCAGCAGAACCTACAGGGGTAATGAGCAGTTCTTC
15 TRBJ2-1 TRBV10-3 - - CAISESLARGPEQFF TGTGCCATCAGTGAATCACTAGCTCGAGGCCCCGAGCAGTTCTTC
15 TRBJ2-5 TRBV27 TRBD2 - CASSFGREGKETQYF TGTGCCAGCAGTTTTGGGCGGGAGGGCAAAGAGACCCAGTACTTC
14 TRBJ1-2 TRBV5-4 TRBD1 - CASSLTGGPNGYTF TGTGCCAGCAGCCTAACAGGGGGCCCGAATGGCTACACCTTC
16 TRBJ1-1 TRBV27 - - CASSEGSVSLNTEAFF TGTGCCAGCAGTGAGGGCTCGGTGAGTCTGAACACTGAAGCTTTCTTT
14 TRBJ2-5 TRBV5-1 - once CASGVLGDQETQYF TGCGCCAGCGGCGTCTTGGGAGACCAAGAGACCCAGTACTTC
14 TRBJ2-7 TRBV6-5 - - CASSYSYGSYEQYF TGTGCCAGCAGTTACTCATACGGCTCCTACGAGCAGTACTTC